Included here is one T cell receptor beta chain sequence, with context. The sample originates from a study of T cell changes during pregnancy in multiple sclerosis. Profiled with immunoSEQ multiplex PCR; TCRdb holds only in-frame clones, not every one. The sample carries tens of thousands of clones, about nine tenths recorded once. This specimen consisted of peripheral blood, obtained in the third trimester of pregnancy. The receptor was derived from a female donor with multiple sclerosis, enrolled in a pregnancy study.

The CDR3 is CASRDEVNYGYTF. The CDR3 DNA sequence: TGCGCCAGCAGAGATGAGGTTAACTATGGCTACACCTTC. The chain joins TRBV10-2 to TRBJ1-2, with D uncertain. There are 13 residues in the CDR3. Germline CDR1 is WSHSY and CDR2 is SAAADI. V lost 6 bases and J lost 1, with 9 bases in between.